This paragraph reports one T cell receptor (beta chain). Its antigen is not identified. The record originates from a study of long-term antiretroviral therapy in people with HIV. Study findings and constraints: Diversity remained lower than transplant donor controls, even though it increased after ART.

With survey level as its setting, the immunoSEQ assay was v3.0. Sequencing was performed with immunoSEQ multiplex PCR; in TCRdb, only in-frame clones are kept and a portion is missing. The sample lists some 18,000 clones, approximately 90% seen once, with around 4% in the top ten. The CDR3 totals 15 residues. Trimming removed 1 base from V and 8 bases from J, with 14 bases in between. Germline CDR1 LNHDA, CDR2 SQIVND (reference sequence). The sample was unsorted PBMCs, taken 2.1 years after starting antiretroviral therapy. This sequence originates from a man between 18 and 29 years old with HIV. The chain recombines TRBV19 with TRBJ1-4; D is unresolved. The CDR3 DNA is TGTGCCAGTAGTATAGGAGACGGGCTAAGAGAAAAACTGTTTTTT. This codes for CASSIGDGLREKLFF.